This T cell receptor (beta chain) was recorded in a study of T cell responses to AZD1222 COVID-19 vaccine. Study-wide results and caveats: Mostly white British, mostly female donors; authors suggested clonal diversity may be underestimated. Nearly half of the spike-specific TCRs reportedly recognize variant regions that carry no mutations. Spike-specific TCR depth and breadth grew after two AZD1222 doses. Just six people given AZD1222 tested seropositive at baseline.

TCRdb's table, derived via immunoSEQ multiplex PCR, lists solely in-frame clones and lacks some. The profile shows about 74,000 clones, about nine tenths of them singletons. On this clone itself: Its antigen is unidentified.

This CDR3 is 15 amino acids long. Trimming took 5 bases from V and 4 from J, leaving 14 bases between them. The germline gives CDR1 LNHDA, CDR2 SQIVND (reference sequence). This TCR derives from an adult in good health. Specimen: peripheral blood, collected on day 0 of AZD1222 vaccination. The chain recombines TRBV19 with TRBJ1-4; no clear D gene. CDR3 sequence reads: CASSRPRNRNEKLFF. In DNA form, the CDR3 reads TGTGCCAGTAGTCGCCCCCGTAACCGTAATGAAAAACTGTTTTTT.